The 28 T cell receptor beta chains below were found in one sample sequenced in a study of regulatory T cells in long-lasting Graves disease. In building TCR beta libraries, iRepertoire HTBI primers were used together with Arm-PCR of CDR3 regions. TCRdb itself ran the multiplex PCR reads through MiXCR, one entry per CDR3 protein. Here the sample spans 680,000 or so distinct CDR3 sequences, roughly 15% being singletons. Time point denoted: newly diagnosed GD, antithyroid drugs for less than 3 months. RNA extracted from PBMCs served as the sequencing template. The sample was also reused in another study, on T cells in Graves' hyperthyroidism and ophthalmopathy.

Sample: peripheral blood mononuclear cells (PBMCs), taken at new diagnosis, from a patient treated with antithyroid drugs. These receptors were taken from a woman in her thirties with Graves disease.

This clonotype appeared many times. The chain links TRBV27 to TRBJ1-6, with D possibly matching TRBD1 (5 bases). CDR3 size: 20 residues. V shed 5 bases and J shed 8 bases, with 31 bases lying between them. From germline, CDR1 is MNHEY and CDR2 SMNVEV (reference sequence). The CDR3 DNA follows: TGTGCCAGCAGTCCGACCTCCCTTCTTCGAACAGGTCCCATGGATTCACCCCTCCACTTT. Encoded protein: CASSPTSLLRTGPMDSPLHF.

Ten or more counts support this clonotype. The CDR3 coding sequence is TGTGCCAGCAGCCACTCCGGGACCGATAAAGAGACCCAGTACTTC. The encoded protein is CASSHSGTDKETQYF. V usage is TRBV5-5 and J usage is TRBJ2-5; tentatively, D is TRBD1 or TRBD2 (5 bases each). V was trimmed by 4 bases and J by 3 bases, leaving 16 bases between them. Germline assignment: CDR1 SGHKS and CDR2 YYEKEE (reference sequence). The CDR3 extends over 15 amino acids.

The table lists this clonotype with many counts. The rearrangement uses TRBV27 and TRBJ1-6; the D gene is possibly TRBD1 (5 bases). The germline gives CDR1 MNHEY, CDR2 SMNVEV (reference sequence). V lost 4 bases and J lost 5, with 21 bases in between. The CDR3 totals 18 residues. CDR3 DNA: TGTGCCAGCAGTTCAAGAGGGACGTGGAGTGTGGATAATTCACCCCTCCACTTT. This translates into CASSSRGTWSVDNSPLHF.

The CDR3 nucleotides are TGTGCCAGTAGTATATCGCAGGGGGCGCTTGGAGAGACCCAGTACTTC. Translation gives CASSISQGALGETQYF. The rearrangement links TRBV19 to TRBJ2-5, with TRBD1 matching over 8 bases. The germline V gene encodes CDR1 LNHDA and CDR2 SQIVND (reference sequence). V shed 2 bases, J shed 4 bases, and the junction held 9 bases outside the gene matches. This CDR3 has 16 residues.

This clonotype was seen only a few times. The V call is TRBV30, the J call TRBJ2-6, with D unresolved. V shed 7 bases and J shed 4 bases, with 11 bases lying between them. This CDR3 region has 13 residues. Germline CDR1 GTSNPN, CDR2 SVGIG (reference sequence). CDR3 protein: CAFTLGGANVLTF. As DNA, the CDR3 is TGTGCCTTCACATTGGGGGGGGCCAACGTCCTGACTTTC.

On this clonotype: A read error may explain this, as a much larger clone is one base away. The CDR3 ends on some other residue instead of the conserved phenylalanine or tryptophan, so this is likely a read error. V and J are TRBV28 and TRBJ1-3, with D unclear. CDR3 length: 17 amino acids. V shed 3 bases and J shed 0 bases, with 15 bases lying between them. Germline lookup yields CDR1 MDHEN and CDR2 SYDVKM. The CDR3 coding sequence is TGTGCCAGCAGTTTCCAAGGAGGACGGACCTCTGGAAACACCATATATCTT. Residues: CASSFQGGRTSGNTIYL.

The V call is TRBV11-2, the J call TRBJ1-6; the D is unclear. Germline V gives CDR1 SGHAT, CDR2 FQNNGV. Trimming stripped 1 base from V and 1 base from J, with 14 bases between. This CDR3 comprises 18 residues. Here the CDR3 reads CASSLVEGSRSYNSPLHF. CDR3 in DNA: TGTGCCAGCAGCTTAGTAGAAGGTTCTAGGTCCTATAATTCACCCCTCCACTTT.

This clonotype was seen repeatedly, ten times or more. The rearrangement joins TRBV7-9 to TRBJ1-4; 7 bases fit TRBD1. Germline V gene data show CDR1 as SEHNR and CDR2 as FQNEAQ (reference sequence). The ends lost 8 bases at V and 8 bases at J; junction bases unmatched: 14. The CDR3 runs 15 residues. Here the CDR3 reads CASGRTGRVDEKLFF. CDR3 bases: TGTGCCAGCGGGCGGACAGGCAGGGTTGACGAAAAACTGTTTTTT. The full variable domain, completed using reference TRBV7-9 and TRBJ1-4, is DTGVSQNPRHKITKRGQNVTFRCDPISEHNRLYWYRQTLGQGPEFLTYFQNEAQLEKSRLLSDRFSAERPKGSFSTLEIQRTEQGDSAMYLCASGRTGRVDEKLFFGSGTQLSVL.

This clonotype has at least ten counts. The chain couples TRBV29-1 to TRBJ1-1; the match to TRBD1 covers 9 bases. Germline CDR1 is SQVTM and CDR2 is ANQGSEA. J gave up 8 bases and V 7 bases, and 2 bases lay outside the gene matches. CDR3 length: 10 residues. CDR3 DNA sequence: TGCAGCGCCGACAGGGGGGAAGCTTTCTTT. This encodes CSADRGEAFF.

This clonotype was observed a handful of times. The chain combines TRBV19 with TRBJ1-5; tentatively, D is TRBD1 (6 bases). Trimming took 7 bases from V and 0 from J, leaving 16 bases between them. The germline V gene has CDR1 LNHDA and CDR2 SQIVND (reference sequence). This CDR3 comprises 16 residues. The CDR3 nucleotides read TGTGCCAGTACCAACGGGACACCTTATAGCAATCAGCCCCAGCATTTT. This sequence encodes CASTNGTPYSNQPQHF.

This clonotype showed up many times. The V call is TRBV27, the J call TRBJ2-7; 8 bases agree with TRBD1. The J segment lost 2 bases and the V segment lost 3 bases, leaving 12 bases of the junction unmatched. The CDR3 extends over 17 amino acids. Germline assignment: CDR1 MNHEY and CDR2 SMNVEV (reference sequence). For the CDR3, the DNA is TGTGCCAGCAGTTTCTCTCCTTGGACAGGGAACGCCTACGAGCAGTACTTC. Translation: CASSFSPWTGNAYEQYF.

This clonotype was observed many times. The CDR3 reads CASSKSGASYNEQFF. CDR3 DNA sequence: TGTGCCAGCAGCAAAAGCGGGGCCTCCTACAATGAGCAGTTCTTC. The V and J genes are TRBV7-3 and TRBJ2-1; 7 nucleotides agree with TRBD2. V lost 5 bases and J lost 0; bases outside the gene matches: 4. The germline gives CDR1 SGHTA, CDR2 FQGTGA. The CDR3 has 15 residues. The variable domain in full, with the rest retrieved from reference TRBV7-3 and TRBJ2-1, is GAGVSQTPSNKVTEKGKYVELRCDPISGHTALYWYRQSLGQGPEFLIYFQGTGAADDSGLPNDRFFAVRPEGSVSTLKIQRTERGDSAVYLCASSKSGASYNEQFFGPGTRLTVL.

This clonotype showed up many times. The V call is TRBV11-2, the J call TRBJ1-1; 8 nucleotides match TRBD1. Trimming cost V 5 bases and J 0 bases; bases outside gene matches: 11. This CDR3 region has 17 residues. The V gene's germline CDR1 is SGHAT and CDR2 FQNNGV. CDR3 region: CASSRTAQTGVNTEAFF. The DNA of the CDR3 is TGTGCCAGCAGCCGTACTGCACAGACAGGGGTGAACACTGAAGCTTTCTTT.

This clonotype was seen ten or more times. In DNA form, the CDR3 reads TGTGCCAGCAGCTTCCCCCCCGCCCCCATTCAGTACTTC. Residues: CASSFPPAPIQYF. The chain is built from TRBV7-2 and TRBJ2-4; D call uncertain. Trimming shortened V by 3 bases and J by 9 bases, and 12 bases separated the two germline ends. The CDR3 contains 13 residues. CDR1 is SGHTA, CDR2 FQGNSA, per germline.

This chain links TRBV5-4 with TRBJ2-1, with 9 bases aligning to TRBD1. The CDR3 loop spans 17 amino acids. The trim removed 0 bases at V and 9 bases at J, leaving 13 bases unmatched. Per the germline V gene, CDR1 is SGHNT and CDR2 is YYREEE (reference sequence). CDR3 in amino acids: CASSLGGPGQGRFEQFF. CDR3 DNA sequence: TGTGCCAGCAGCTTGGGGGGCCCGGGACAGGGTAGGTTTGAGCAGTTCTTC.

The chain uses TRBV13 and TRBJ2-1; TRBD1 or TRBD2 may be the D gene (5 bases each). V was cut by 5 bases and J by 4 bases, with 24 bases left in between. Germline V gene data show CDR1 as PRHDT and CDR2 as FYEKMQ (reference sequence). The CDR3 has 18 residues. CDR3 DNA: TGTGCCAGCAGCCGGCGGACCAAGGGGAGTGGTATATACAATGAGCAGTTCTTC. It encodes CASSRRTKGSGIYNEQFF.

This clonotype has a count of ten or more. CDR3 protein: CASSERLPGTYGYTF. The CDR3, as DNA: TGTGCCAGCAGTGAACGATTACCGGGCACCTATGGCTACACCTTC. The rearrangement joins TRBV2 to TRBJ1-2, with D uncertain. V was clipped by 2 bases and J by 4 bases, with 14 bases between them. This CDR3 region has 15 residues. Germline assignment: CDR1 SNHLY and CDR2 FYNNEI.

The sample holds many counts of this clonotype. The CDR3 DNA sequence: TGCGCCAGCAGCTTGTCTACAGGGGGCGGTGAAAAACTGTTTTTT. Amino acids: CASSLSTGGGEKLFF. The chain has TRBV5-1 and TRBJ1-4; 9 bases align to TRBD1. CDR1 is SGHRS, CDR2 YFSETQ, per germline. The J segment lost 7 bases and the V segment lost 1 base, leaving 5 bases of the junction unmatched. The CDR3 loop spans 15 amino acids.

This rearrangement joins TRBV24-1 to TRBJ2-1, with D possibly matching TRBD2 (6 bases). V was shortened by 7 bases and J by 2 bases, with 14 bases between the two germline ends. This CDR3 is 15 amino acids long. Per the germline V gene, CDR1 is KGHDR and CDR2 is SFDVKD. The CDR3: CATSAEGGAYNEQFF. CDR3 bases: TGTGCCACCAGCGCGGAGGGTGGGGCCTACAATGAGCAGTTCTTC.

Notes on this clonotype: One end of the junction does not line up with germline, which may come from a read error. The rearrangement joins TRBV6-9 to TRBJ2-5; D not certain. The CDR3 sequence is 12 residues long. The germline CDR1 and CDR2 sequences are MNHGY and SVAAGI. In DNA, the CDR3 is TGTGCCAACAGTTACGCCCGGGAGACCCAGTACTTC. Encoded protein: CANSYARETQYF.

This clonotype was observed a few times. J is TRBJ1-1 and V is TRBV3-1; D is uncertain. The V gene lost 1 base and the J gene lost 8 bases, with 8 bases spanning the gap. The CDR3 loop spans 12 amino acids. The germline gives CDR1 LGHDT, CDR2 YNNKEL (reference sequence). The CDR3 loop is CASSQVEKEAFF. The CDR3 region has the DNA TGTGCCAGCAGCCAAGTTGAGAAGGAAGCTTTCTTT.

The chain uses TRBV28 and TRBJ1-4; D not certain. CDR1 and CDR2 from the germline V gene are MDHEN and SYDVKM. There are 12 residues in the CDR3. Between the trimmed V and J ends, which lost 4 bases and 13 bases, there was a span of 13 bases. CDR3 in DNA: TGTGCCAGCAGTTCTTTGAACGAGGGACTGTTTTTT. Amino acids: CASSSLNEGLFF.

The gene calls are TRBV6-1 and TRBJ1-5; D remains unclear. Per the germline V gene, CDR1 is MNHNS and CDR2 is SASEGT. The CDR3 sequence is 13 residues long. V dropped 0 bases and J dropped 4 bases, with 4 bases sitting between them. CDR3 protein: CASSEAANQPQHF. The CDR3 DNA is TGTGCCAGCAGTGAAGCCGCAAATCAGCCCCAGCATTTT.

This clonotype was counted ten times or more. The rearrangement links TRBV3-1 to TRBJ2-5; D may be TRBD1 (6 bases). The CDR3 consists of 15 residues. Trimming left V 1 base short and J 4 bases short, with 13 bases between. CDR1 is LGHDT, CDR2 YNNKEL, per germline (reference sequence). DNA of the CDR3: TGTGCCAGCAGCCAAGCCTTCGGACAGTCAGAGACCCAGTACTTC. It codes for CASSQAFGQSETQYF.

This clonotype was seen repeatedly, ten times or more. This sequence joins TRBV28 and TRBJ2-1; no clear D gene. The CDR3 contains 13 residues. CDR1 MDHEN and CDR2 SYDVKM come from the germline V gene. V lost 6 bases, J lost 9 bases, and 15 bases lay in between. CDR3 region: CASRAGLVGEQFF. The DNA of the CDR3 is TGTGCCAGCAGAGCCGGTCTAGTAGGTGAGCAGTTCTTC.

This rearrangement joins TRBV20-1 to TRBJ1-6; no clear D. V lost 4 bases and J lost 11, with 6 bases in between. The CDR3 contains 10 residues. CDR1 and CDR2 from the germline V gene are DFQATT and SNEGSKA (reference sequence). CDR3 sequence reads: CSANPPPLHF. CDR3 coding DNA: TGCAGTGCTAATCCCCCACCCCTCCACTTT.

This clonotype has a count of ten or more. CDR3 coding DNA: TGTGCCAGCAGTTTCCGGGGTAAGGGCAATCAGCCCCAGCATTTT. The encoded protein is CASSFRGKGNQPQHF. This chain connects TRBV27 to TRBJ1-5; D call uncertain. The ends were cut back, 3 bases at V and 2 bases at J, with 11 bases in the middle. The CDR3 has 15 residues. Germline CDR1 reads MNHEY; CDR2 reads SMNVEV (reference sequence).

This clonotype was counted only a few times. The gene calls are TRBV6-1 and TRBJ1-4, with TRBD1 identical over 8 bases. Trimming cost V 7 bases and J 7 bases; bases outside gene matches: 5. The CDR3 extends over 13 amino acids. The germline V gene has CDR1 MNHNS and CDR2 SASEGT. The CDR3, as DNA: TGTGCCAGCAAATCAGGGGGCAGTGAAAAACTGTTTTTT. Amino acids: CASKSGGSEKLFF.